These 25 T cell receptor beta chains share one sample of origin, sequenced in a study of human T cells and chemical hapten exposure. MiXCR, applied by TCRdb to the RACE reads, yields one record per CDR3 protein. In the table there are about 140,000 distinct CDR3 sequences, about 10% of which are singletons. Time point: patch test 2, 6 weeks after DPC sensitization. Treatment meaning: therapeutic diphenylcyclopropenone sensitization with weekly scalp DPC. Sequences were derived from whole blood, sampled in connection with sensitization to the hapten diphenylcyclopropenone (DPC). The receptors were sampled from a woman in her forties or fifties with alopecia areata. Some clones in this sample may be carry-over from other donors' samples.

Only a few counts were recorded for this clonotype. The chain recombines TRBV5-1 with TRBJ2-7; 9 bases align to TRBD2. With 4 bases clipped from V and 0 bases from J, the junction kept 8 bases outside the gene matches. CDR1 and CDR2 (germline): SGHRS, YFSETQ. The CDR3 extends over 16 amino acids. The CDR3 coding sequence is TGCGCCAGCAGCCCCCGACAAGCGGGAGGCTCCTACGAGCAGTACTTC. Its protein is CASSPRQAGGSYEQYF. The full variable domain, rest sourced from reference TRBV5-1 and TRBJ2-7, is KAGVTQTPRYLIKTRGQQVTLSCSPISGHRSVSWYQQTPGQGLQFLFEYFSETQRNKGNFPGRFSGRQFSNSRSEMNVSTLELGDSALYLCASSPRQAGGSYEQYFGPGTRLTVT.

This clonotype has a count of ten or more. The chain joins TRBV12-3 or TRBV12-4 to TRBJ2-7, with 11 bases that match TRBD2. The CDR3 runs 16 residues. With 5 bases clipped from V and 2 bases from J, the junction kept 8 bases outside the gene matches. CDR3 sequence: CASSPGLAGVTYEQYF. CDR3 nucleotide sequence: TGTGCCAGCAGTCCAGGACTAGCGGGCGTCACCTACGAGCAGTACTTC.

This clonotype was recorded at least ten times. The chain is built from TRBV7-2 and TRBJ2-1; 8 positions match TRBD1. Germline values: CDR1 SGHTA, CDR2 FQGNSA. V was clipped by 3 bases and J by 4 bases; unmatched bases: 5. The CDR3 has 15 residues. The chain's CDR3 is CASSFEGTGYNEQFF. CDR3 bases: TGTGCCAGCAGCTTCGAGGGGACAGGTTACAATGAGCAGTTCTTC.

The V call is TRBV5-6, the J call TRBJ2-1; D gene unclear. V gave up 1 base and J gave up 7 bases, with 15 bases separating them. The CDR3 runs to 15 residues. Germline V gene lookup returns CDR1 SGHDT and CDR2 YYEEEE. This CDR3 reads CASSLLKPSGNEQFF. The CDR3 region has the DNA TGTGCCAGCAGCTTGTTGAAGCCCTCTGGAAATGAGCAGTTCTTC.

This clonotype was recorded at least ten times. The chain employs TRBV29-1 and TRBJ1-1, with D maybe TRBD1 (6 bases). Germline CDR1 reads SQVTM; CDR2 reads ANQGSEA. Trimming removed 6 bases at V and 7 bases at J, with 21 bases between. The CDR3 is 14 amino acids. DNA of the CDR3: TGCAGCGTAAACAGGGTAGGGCCCCCGAATGAAGCTTTCTTT. This encodes CSVNRVGPPNEAFF.

This clonotype was counted many times. V gene TRBV7-9 combines with J gene TRBJ1-1; D is uncertain. Germline lookup yields CDR1 SEHNR and CDR2 FQNEAQ (reference sequence). CDR3 size: 14 residues. Trimming left V 2 bases short and J 5 bases short, with 12 bases between. CDR3 sequence (DNA): TGTGCCAGCAGCTTATCTCAGGAGGATACTGAAGCTTTCTTT. It codes for CASSLSQEDTEAFF.

This clonotype has only a few counts. The chain uses TRBV29-1 and TRBJ2-2; 9 nucleotides agree with TRBD1. Unmatched junction bases numbered 5, after V lost 7 bases and J lost 2 bases. The CDR3 runs to 14 residues. Germline V lookup: CDR1 SQVTM, CDR2 ANQGSEA. In DNA, the CDR3 is TGCAGCGCGGAGGGACAGGGCAACACCGGGGAGCTGTTTTTT. Translated, it gives CSAEGQGNTGELFF.

This clonotype was observed a handful of times. This sequence joins TRBV12-3 or TRBV12-4 and TRBJ2-6, with 9 positions matching TRBD1. This CDR3 spans 18 amino acids. V lost 7 bases and J lost 0; bases outside the gene matches: 10. In DNA form, the CDR3 reads TGTGCCAGCAACACTCCGGGACAGGGCTCCTCTGGGGCCAACGTCCTGACTTTC. Translation: CASNTPGQGSSGANVLTF.

This clonotype was found a few times. The V and J genes are TRBV7-2 and TRBJ1-5; no clear D. The CDR3 has 16 amino acids. Per germline, CDR1 SGHTA and CDR2 FQGNSA. The germline V and J ends were trimmed by 5 bases and 4 bases, with 18 bases remaining between them. CDR3 residues: CASSPGPGYINQPQHF. The CDR3 DNA sequence: TGTGCCAGCAGCCCAGGACCCGGATATATTAATCAGCCCCAGCATTTT.

The gene calls are TRBV12-3 or TRBV12-4 and TRBJ1-1, with 7 bases lining up with TRBD1. V was clipped by 5 bases and J by 9 bases; unmatched bases: 9. The CDR3 loop spans 13 amino acids. The CDR3 bases are TGTGCCAGCAGTCAGAAGGGGGGACAGAAAGCTTTCTTT. As protein: CASSQKGGQKAFF.

The sample holds a few counts of this clonotype. Given the absence of the conserved phenylalanine or tryptophan at the CDR3 end, a read error is likely. Because the CDR3's place on the DNA is in doubt, the DNA is left out and the CDR3 is given as listed by TCRdb. The J gene is TRBJ2-3, the V gene TRBV7-2; the table's D call of TRBD1 was not tested on the DNA. The germline CDR1 and CDR2 sequences are SGHTA and FQGNSA. The CDR3 sequence runs 11 residues, both termini included. The CDR3 reads CASSSGGGVSC.

The genes are TRBV7-2 and TRBJ2-7; 9 positions agree with TRBD2. The CDR3 is 16 amino acids. The V gene's germline CDR1 is SGHTA and CDR2 FQGNSA. V shed 5 bases and J 6 bases; nucleotides not matched to a gene: 14. The DNA for the CDR3 is TGTGCCAGCAGCGCCAGCCCTAGCGGGGCCCAGAGCGAGCAGTACTTC. Translating it yields CASSASPSGAQSEQYF.

This clonotype was observed a few times. The genes are TRBV9 and TRBJ2-5; tentatively, D is TRBD2 (6 bases). Trimming cost V 4 bases and J 4 bases, with 20 bases left between them. The V gene's germline CDR1 is SGDLS and CDR2 YYNGEE. There are 16 residues in the CDR3. CDR3 nucleotide sequence: TGTGCCAGCAGCTTGGGACCGACTAGAGGTCGAGAGACCCAGTACTTC. Translation gives CASSLGPTRGRETQYF.

The CDR3 region is CASSLGAPSGSNEQFF. The CDR3 coding sequence is TGTGCCAGCAGCTTAGGTGCGCCTAGCGGGAGCAATGAGCAGTTCTTC. The chain recombines TRBV7-6 with TRBJ2-1, with TRBD2 identical over 10 bases. Trimming removed 1 base from V and 6 bases from J; junction bases left unmatched: 6. Germline values: CDR1 SGHVS, CDR2 FNYEAQ. The CDR3 has 16 residues.

This clonotype showed up many times. The V gene is TRBV5-1, the J gene TRBJ2-2, with TRBD1 matching over 11 bases. Germline CDR1 reads SGHRS; CDR2 reads YFSETQ. CDR3 length equals 16 residues. Trimming at V came to 3 bases and at J to 4 bases, leaving 5 bases not matched to a gene. In DNA form, the CDR3 reads TGCGCCAGCAGCTGGTCCGGGACAGGGGGCACCGGGGAGCTGTTTTTT. Protein product: CASSWSGTGGTGELFF.

This clonotype has at least ten counts. The chain links TRBV20-1 to TRBJ2-4; perhaps TRBD2 as D (5 bases). Germline values: CDR1 DFQATT, CDR2 SNEGSKA (reference sequence). The CDR3 sequence is 15 residues long. Trimming stripped 1 base from V and 0 bases from J, with 10 bases between. The CDR3 loop is CSARGRDLAKNIQYF. The CDR3 DNA follows: TGCAGTGCTAGAGGCCGGGATTTAGCCAAAAACATTCAGTACTTC.

This clonotype was seen at least ten times. This chain links TRBV29-1 with TRBJ1-1; TRBD1 aligns across 8 bases. The V segment lost 5 bases and the J segment 1 base; nucleotides outside the gene matches: 3. The CDR3 runs 13 residues. Germline V gene lookup returns CDR1 SQVTM and CDR2 ANQGSEA. For the CDR3, the DNA is TGCAGCGTTCTTGACAGGGGGAACACTGAAGCTTTCTTT. Protein sequence: CSVLDRGNTEAFF.

The sample holds a few counts of this clonotype. V and J are TRBV29-1 and TRBJ2-1, with TRBD2 matching over 7 bases. The J segment lost 4 bases and the V segment lost 6 bases, leaving 0 bases of the junction unmatched. CDR3 length equals 11 residues. Germline V CDR1 and CDR2: SQVTM, ANQGSEA. CDR3 nucleotide sequence: TGCAGCGTGGGGGGGTACAATGAGCAGTTCTTC. It yields the protein CSVGGYNEQFF.

Ten or more counts support this clonotype. The chain combines TRBV29-1 with TRBJ1-2; D uncertain. V was shortened by 3 bases and J by 2 bases, with 10 bases between the two germline ends. Germline CDR1 reads SQVTM; CDR2 reads ANQGSEA. The CDR3 is 13 amino acids. CDR3 loop: CSVDWPSNYGYTF. CDR3 nucleotide sequence: TGCAGCGTTGACTGGCCGTCAAACTATGGCTACACCTTC.

The chain links TRBV18 to TRBJ1-1; D is unclear. CDR1 KGHSH and CDR2 LQKENI come from the germline V gene. The CDR3 covers 13 residues. Trimming removed 10 bases from V and 0 bases from J, with 12 bases in between. CDR3 protein: CATLLHMNTEAFF. CDR3 nucleotide sequence: TGTGCCACCCTACTTCATATGAACACTGAAGCTTTCTTT. The variable domain in full, with the rest retrieved from reference TRBV18 and TRBJ1-1, is NAGVMQNPRHLVRRRGQEARLRCSPMKGHSHVYWYRQLPEEGLKFMVYLQKENIIDESGMPKERFSAEFPKEGPSILRIQQVVRGDSAAYFCATLLHMNTEAFFGQGTRLTVV.

The chain has TRBV27 and TRBJ2-7, with 10 bases lining up with TRBD1. Germline values: CDR1 MNHEY, CDR2 SMNVEV (reference sequence). CDR3 length: 15 residues. Unmatched junction bases numbered 10, after V lost 9 bases and J lost 2 bases. The CDR3 DNA reads TGTGCCAGTCGACTAGTGGACAGGGGGACCTACGAGCAGTACTTC. It encodes CASRLVDRGTYEQYF.

There are a few counts of this clonotype. This chain links TRBV21-1 with TRBJ1-4; the DNA was not compared with TRBD1, the D call given in the table. TRBV21-1 is a listed pseudogene. The length of the CDR3 is 15 residues. The CDR3 nucleotides are TGTGCCAGCAACTTCCACGAACAGGTTAATGAAAAACTGTTTTTT. Its protein is CASNFHEQVNEKLFF.

The chain links TRBV7-6 to TRBJ2-3; D is undetermined. Germline values: CDR1 SGHVS, CDR2 FNYEAQ. The CDR3 is made up of 14 amino acids. With 4 bases removed from V and 1 base from J, the gap between germline ends came to 9 bases. The DNA for the CDR3 is TGTGCCAGCAGCTCTGCCTGGGGCACAGATACGCAGTATTTT. Protein: CASSSAWGTDTQYF.

The chain uses TRBV6-6 and TRBJ1-5, with a tentative D call TRBD1 (6 bases). The CDR3 runs 16 residues. V was pared by 2 bases and J by 4 bases, with 15 bases between. CDR1 is MNHNY, CDR2 SVGAGI, per germline (reference sequence). CDR3 nucleotide sequence: TGTGCCAGCAGTTACCCCGGGACACGGGGGAATCAGCCCCAGCATTTT. Translated: CASSYPGTRGNQPQHF.

A few counts support this clonotype. This chain joins TRBV5-1 and TRBJ2-3; the D gene could be TRBD1 or TRBD2 (5 bases each). The germline gives CDR1 SGHRS, CDR2 YFSETQ. V dropped 0 bases and J dropped 4 bases, with 15 bases sitting between them. The CDR3 consists of 16 residues. CDR3 region: CASSLAATGGADTQYF. The CDR3 DNA reads as TGCGCCAGCAGCTTGGCCGCAACAGGAGGTGCAGATACGCAGTATTTT.